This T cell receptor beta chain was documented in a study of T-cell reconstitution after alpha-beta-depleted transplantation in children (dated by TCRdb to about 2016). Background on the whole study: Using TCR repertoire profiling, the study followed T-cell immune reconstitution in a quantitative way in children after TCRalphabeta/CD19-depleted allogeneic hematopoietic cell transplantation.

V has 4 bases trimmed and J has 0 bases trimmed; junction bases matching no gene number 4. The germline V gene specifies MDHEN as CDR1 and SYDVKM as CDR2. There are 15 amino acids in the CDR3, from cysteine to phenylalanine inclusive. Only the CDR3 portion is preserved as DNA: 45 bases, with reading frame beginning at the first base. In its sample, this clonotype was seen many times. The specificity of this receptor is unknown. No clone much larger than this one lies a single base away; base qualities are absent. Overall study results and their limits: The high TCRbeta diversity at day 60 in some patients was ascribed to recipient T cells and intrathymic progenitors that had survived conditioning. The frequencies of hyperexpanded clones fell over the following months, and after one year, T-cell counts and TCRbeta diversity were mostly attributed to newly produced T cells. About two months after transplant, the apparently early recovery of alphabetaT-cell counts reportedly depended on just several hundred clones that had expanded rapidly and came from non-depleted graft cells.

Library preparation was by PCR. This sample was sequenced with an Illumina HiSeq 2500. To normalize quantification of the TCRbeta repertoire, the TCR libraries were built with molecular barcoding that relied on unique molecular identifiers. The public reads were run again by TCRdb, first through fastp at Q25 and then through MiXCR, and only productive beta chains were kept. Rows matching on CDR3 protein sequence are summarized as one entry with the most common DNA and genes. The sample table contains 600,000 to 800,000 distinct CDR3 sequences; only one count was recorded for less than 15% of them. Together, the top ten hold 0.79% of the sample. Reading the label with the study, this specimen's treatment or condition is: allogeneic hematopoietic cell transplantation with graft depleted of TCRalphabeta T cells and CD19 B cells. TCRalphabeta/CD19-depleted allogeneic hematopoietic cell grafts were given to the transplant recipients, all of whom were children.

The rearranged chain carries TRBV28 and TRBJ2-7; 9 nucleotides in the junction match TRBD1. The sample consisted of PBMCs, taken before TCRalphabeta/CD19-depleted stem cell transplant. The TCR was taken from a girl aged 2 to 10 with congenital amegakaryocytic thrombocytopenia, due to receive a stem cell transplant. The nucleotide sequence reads TGTGCCAGCAGTTCTGGGACAGGGCTCTCCTACGAGCAGTACTTC. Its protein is CASSSGTGLSYEQYF.